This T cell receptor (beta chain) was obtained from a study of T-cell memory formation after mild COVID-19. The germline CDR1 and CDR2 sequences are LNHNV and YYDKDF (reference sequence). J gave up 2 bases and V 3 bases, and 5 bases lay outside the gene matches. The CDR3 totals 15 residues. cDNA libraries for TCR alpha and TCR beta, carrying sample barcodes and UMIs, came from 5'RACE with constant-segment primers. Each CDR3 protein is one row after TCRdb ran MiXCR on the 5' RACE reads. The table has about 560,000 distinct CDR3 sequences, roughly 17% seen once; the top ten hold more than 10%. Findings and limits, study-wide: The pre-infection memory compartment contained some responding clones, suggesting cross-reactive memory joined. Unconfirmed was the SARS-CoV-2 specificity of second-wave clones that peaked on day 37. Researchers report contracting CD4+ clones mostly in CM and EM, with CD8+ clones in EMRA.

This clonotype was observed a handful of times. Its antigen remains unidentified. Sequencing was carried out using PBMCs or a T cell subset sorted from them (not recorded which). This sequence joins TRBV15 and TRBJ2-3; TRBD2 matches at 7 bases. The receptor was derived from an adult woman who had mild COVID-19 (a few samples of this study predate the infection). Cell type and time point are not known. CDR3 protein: CATSSPGGITDTQYF. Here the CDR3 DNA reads TGTGCCACCAGCAGCCCCGGGGGGATCACAGATACGCAGTATTTT.